This TCR beta chain was profiled in a study of post-analysis software for immune sequencing data. Across the whole study: In terms of disease course, relapsing-remitting, secondary progressive and progressive-relapsing multiple sclerosis were included.

Concerning this clonotype: Its antigen is unidentified. Given a much more abundant clone one base away, this may be a read error.

Libraries were made from TCR beta cDNA, and they carried unique molecular identifiers. TCRdb re-called the PCR reads with MiXCR, one entry per CDR3 protein. Altogether roughly 570,000 distinct CDR3 sequences are present, approximately 34% being singletons, with the ten largest covering around 5.9%. General study results and limits: TRBV segments more frequent in patients than in controls numbered about five and included TRBV5-6, TRBV5-1 and TRBV20-1. Controls showed significantly higher normalized Chao1 diversity than did multiple sclerosis patients.

The CDR3 has 14 residues. Germline lookup yields CDR1 LNHNV and CDR2 YYDKDF (reference sequence). The clonotype originates from a girl aged 2-17 years with multiple sclerosis. The chain employs TRBV15 and TRBJ1-4, with D uncertain. Sequencing was performed on blood. The CDR3 is CATSPGSRKEKRFF. DNA of the CDR3: TGTGCCACCAGCCCGGGGAGCCGTAAGGAAAAACGGTTTTTT.